One and the same sample provided the 23 T cell receptor beta chains below, sequenced in a study of tumor-infiltrating lymphocytes in oesophageal squamous cell carcinoma. Via MiXCR, TCRdb re-called the PCR reads, giving one row per CDR3 protein. The sample shows some 11,000 distinct CDR3 sequences, about 47% of them seen only once. Source material: esophageal tumor tissue. The receptors here all came from a female donor with esophageal squamous cell carcinoma.

This clonotype ranks as medium-sized. Possible read error: a much larger clone is one base away. The J gene is TRBJ2-1, the V gene TRBV7-9, with 7 bases identical to TRBD2. The J call may be faulty, since TRBJ2-7 better matches the DNA end. The germline gives CDR1 SEHNR, CDR2 FQNEAQ (reference sequence). This CDR3 region has 17 residues. The CDR3 loop is CASSLAYDSGSYNEQYF. CDR3 DNA sequence: TGTGCCAGCAGCTTAGCCTACGATAGCGGGTCCTACAATGAGCAGTACTTC.

This clonotype has more than one count but fewer than ten. The chain has TRBV10-3 and TRBJ2-7; the match to TRBD1 covers 7 bases. Trimming took 4 bases from V and 3 from J; bases not matched to a gene: 0. This CDR3 has 12 residues. Germline V gives CDR1 ENHRY, CDR2 SYGVKD. CDR3 sequence reads: CAISAGGYEQYF. Written as DNA, the CDR3 is TGTGCCATCAGTGCAGGGGGCTACGAGCAGTACTTC.

This clonotype was recorded at least ten times. CDR3 loop: CASSLRGAPYGYTF. CDR3 sequence (DNA): TGTGCCAGCAGCTTGAGGGGGGCCCCCTATGGCTACACCTTC. The chain recombines TRBV5-4 with TRBJ1-2; TRBD1 is a possible D gene (6 bases). The V and J ends lost 1 base and 4 bases respectively, with 11 bases between them. CDR3 length: 14 residues. Germline CDR1 reads SGHNT; CDR2 reads YYREEE (reference sequence).

V usage is TRBV18 and J usage is TRBJ2-5; 7 bases match TRBD1. The better agreement between TRBJ2-7 and the DNA end casts doubt on the J call. Germline V lookup: CDR1 KGHSH, CDR2 LQKENI. This CDR3 has 12 residues. The CDR3 protein is CASSPDRDEQYF. The CDR3 nucleotides read TGTGCCAGCTCACCCGACAGGGACGAGCAGTACTTC.

As regards this clonotype: The junction differs from germline at one of its ends, possibly a read error. J is TRBJ2-7 and V is TRBV9; D is possibly TRBD1 (6 bases). CDR1 is SGDLS, CDR2 YYNGEE, per germline. The CDR3 is 14 residues long. In nucleotides, the CDR3 is TGTGCCAGCAGCGACGGACAGTCTAATTCACCCCTCCACTTC. Translated, it gives CASSDGQSNSPLHF.

As concerns this clonotype: This could be a read error, since a much larger clone is one nucleotide away. The chain combines TRBV2 with TRBJ2-1, with a tentative D call TRBD1 (6 bases). CDR3 length: 13 residues. The germline gives CDR1 SNHLY, CDR2 FYNNEI. V lost 7 bases and J lost 10, with 17 bases in between. CDR3 DNA sequence: TGTGCCAGCACGGGACAATACTCCTACGAGCAGTTCTTC. Translated: CASTGQYSYEQFF.

For this clonotype: The conserved closing phenylalanine or tryptophan is absent in this CDR3, likely reflecting a read error. It is unclear where the CDR3 begins or ends on the DNA, so no DNA is shown, and the CDR3 is as TCRdb lists it. J is TRBJ2-6 and V is TRBV7-6; the table's TRBD1 call for D was not verified on the DNA. The CDR3 is 17 amino acids in total, end residues counted. CDR1 is SGHVS and CDR2 is FNYEAQ in the germline V gene. This chain's CDR3 is CASSGRQGRYNEQFFGD.

The sample holds many counts of this clonotype. The chain carries TRBV6-1 and TRBJ1-4, with a possible D match to TRBD1 (6 bases). Germline CDR1 reads MNHNS; CDR2 reads SASEGT. The CDR3 is made up of 17 amino acids. V was cut by 7 bases and J by 0 bases, with 18 bases left in between. CDR3 DNA sequence: TGTGCCAGCACCCCTAGGGGGGGTCTTACAACTAATGAAAAACTGTTTTTT. It codes for CASTPRGGLTTNEKLFF.

With regard to this clonotype: One junction end disagrees with the germline gene, perhaps due to a read error. The chain combines TRBV7-2 with TRBJ2-4, with 13 bases that match TRBD2. TRBJ2-5 matches the DNA end more closely, so the J call is doubtful. Germline V CDR1 and CDR2: SGHTA, FQGNSA. The CDR3 sequence is 17 residues long. The chain's CDR3 is CASSVATSGGARETQYF. In DNA form, the CDR3 reads TGTGCCAGCAGCGTAGCTACTAGCGGGGGGGCCAGGGAGACCCAGTACTTC.

This clonotype occurred a few times. This chain connects TRBV11-2 to TRBJ2-5; 7 bases align to TRBD2. CDR3 length equals 17 residues. The J segment lost 4 bases and the V segment lost 1 base, leaving 12 bases of the junction unmatched. Germline lookup yields CDR1 SGHAT and CDR2 FQNNGV. CDR3 DNA: TGTGCCAGCAGCTTAGGAAATAGCGGGCTTGGTTCAGAGACCCAGTACTTC. This translates into CASSLGNSGLGSETQYF.

This clonotype was seen only a few times. J is TRBJ2-7 and V is TRBV28; TRBD1 matches 7 bases. The CDR3 totals 14 residues. The V gene's germline CDR1 is MDHEN and CDR2 SYDVKM. Germline trimming cut 7 bases from V and 0 bases from J; bases unmatched to any gene: 6. DNA of the CDR3: TGTGCCAGCACCAGGGGGTCTAGCTCCTACGAGCAGTACTTC. This gives the protein CASTRGSSSYEQYF.

The chain carries TRBV7-6 and TRBJ2-2; 11 bases are shared with TRBD1. Germline-derived CDR1 and CDR2 are SGHVS and FNYEAQ. The CDR3 totals 16 residues. Trimming took 2 bases from V and 6 from J; bases not matched to a gene: 5. CDR3 coding DNA: TGTGCCAGCAGCTTATATGGGACAGGGGGATCCGGGGAGCTGTTTTTT. Translated: CASSLYGTGGSGELFF.

The chain links TRBV7-9 to TRBJ2-7, with 8 bases fitting TRBD1. The CDR3 loop spans 13 amino acids. V shed 3 bases, J shed 5 bases, and the junction held 3 bases outside the gene matches. From germline, CDR1 is SEHNR and CDR2 FQNEAQ (reference sequence). The CDR3 DNA reads TGTGCCAGCAGCTTTCAGGGGGCCCACGAGCAGTACTTC. It codes for CASSFQGAHEQYF.

This clonotype has more than one count but fewer than ten. V is TRBV12-3 or TRBV12-4 and J is TRBJ2-7, with a tentative D call TRBD1 (5 bases). This CDR3 is built from 12 residues. The V end lost 10 bases, the J end lost 3 bases, and 13 bases lay between the germline ends. CDR3 protein: CATKGRGYEQYF. DNA of the CDR3: TGTGCCACCAAGGGGCGAGGCTACGAGCAGTACTTC.

The V call is TRBV7-2, the J call TRBJ2-6, with TRBD2 matching 15 bases. TRBJ2-1 explains the end of the DNA better; the J call may be wrong. Germline values: CDR1 SGHTA, CDR2 FQGNSA. The CDR3 spans 15 residues. The CDR3 sequence is CASSLSGTSGGEQFF. CDR3 in DNA: TGTGCCAGCAGCTTATCCGGGACTAGCGGGGGGGAGCAGTTCTTC.

This clonotype has at least ten counts. The chain carries TRBV4-1 and TRBJ2-1; TRBD1 agrees at 8 bases. Germline V CDR1 and CDR2: MGHRA, YSYEKL. Trimming at V came to 5 bases and at J to 12 bases, leaving 15 bases not matched to a gene. CDR3 length: 15 amino acids. CDR3 sequence (DNA): TGCGCCAGCAGCACACGGACAGGGACATGGCCTAGGCAGTTCTTC. This translates into CASSTRTGTWPRQFF.

The chain recombines TRBV28 with TRBJ2-3; D not resolved. The J call is in doubt because the DNA end fits TRBJ2-1 better. Germline assignment: CDR1 MDHEN and CDR2 SYDVKM. The CDR3 contains 13 residues. The DNA of the CDR3 is TGTGCCAGCAGGTTACAACCCGACAATGAGCAGTTCTTC. This sequence encodes CASRLQPDNEQFF.

Details on this clonotype: The junction and the germline gene differ at one end; a read error may be behind it. The V and J genes are TRBV7-6 and TRBJ2-4; no firm D call. Germline V gene lookup returns CDR1 SGHVS and CDR2 FNYEAQ. The CDR3 has 13 amino acids. CDR3 bases: TGTGCCAGCAGCCCCGACGGCGGCGGTGGGCAGTACTTT. It specifies CASSPDGGGGQYF.

In the case of this clonotype: Since a much larger clone is just one base distant, this may be a read error. The rearrangement uses TRBV5-6 and TRBJ2-3; no firm D call. The DNA end is a closer match to TRBJ2-7, so the J assignment may be wrong. Germline values: CDR1 SGHDT, CDR2 YYEEEE. The CDR3 contains 13 residues. The CDR3: CASSLAGPYEQYF. The CDR3 DNA is TGTGCCAGCAGCTTGGCCGGACCCTACGAGCAGTACTTC.

In DNA, the CDR3 is TGTGCCAGCATGGGGTTACGGACGTATGGCTACACCTTC. Protein product: CASMGLRTYGYTF. This chain links TRBV2 with TRBJ1-2; no firm D call. CDR1 SNHLY and CDR2 FYNNEI come from the germline V gene. The V and J ends lost 7 bases and 5 bases respectively, with 14 bases between them. The CDR3 loop spans 13 amino acids.

The chain is built from TRBV3-1 and TRBJ1-1; TRBD1 is a possible D gene (6 bases). Trimming left V 3 bases short and J 5 bases short, with 13 bases between. The CDR3 is 14 amino acids. Germline V gene sequence: CDR1 LGHDT, CDR2 YNNKEL (reference sequence). The CDR3 loop is CASSQGHTGTEAFF. The DNA for the CDR3 is TGTGCCAGCAGCCAGGGACATACGGGGACTGAAGCTTTCTTT.

V gene TRBV11-1 combines with J gene TRBJ2-3; TRBD1 matches 7 bases. The DNA end lines up better with TRBJ2-5; the J call may be wrong. The CDR3 loop spans 13 amino acids. From germline, CDR1 is SGHAT and CDR2 FQDESV (reference sequence). Written as DNA, the CDR3 is TGTGCCAGCAGCTTTAACAGGGGAGAGACCCAGTACTTC. Its translation: CASSFNRGETQYF.

This clonotype is labeled medium-sized. V gene TRBV27 combines with J gene TRBJ2-1; perhaps TRBD2 as D (6 bases). The ends were cut back, 2 bases at V and 7 bases at J, with 12 bases in the middle. The CDR3 is 14 residues long. CDR1 MNHEY and CDR2 SMNVEV come from the germline V gene (reference sequence). CDR3 nucleotide sequence: TGTGCCAGCAGTTTACCGGGACTGCCAAATGAGCAGTTCTTC. Translation: CASSLPGLPNEQFF.